This T cell receptor beta chain originates from a study of T cells in Graves' hyperthyroidism and ophthalmopathy. Overall study results and limits: In the analysis, a 13 V-J model separated ophthalmopathy from stable hyperthyroidism. Most expanded thyroid clonotypes above 0.001 recurred in blood.

From RNA transcripts, TCR beta CDR3 regions were amplified. The HTBI primer set was used in a first-round RT-PCR of the TCR CDR3. Via MiXCR, TCRdb re-called the multiplex PCR reads, giving one row per CDR3 protein. The sample includes some 340,000 distinct CDR3 sequences, roughly 13% of them seen just once. J was trimmed by 7 bases and V by 4 bases; bases with no gene match: 9. Germline loops: CDR1 SQVTM, CDR2 ANQGSEA. The CDR3 runs to 14 residues. This clonotype was observed many times. The antigen is undetermined. The TCR originated in a woman between 35 and 50 years old with Graves' ophthalmopathy. The sequenced sample was blood. V and J are TRBV29-1 and TRBJ2-1, with 8 bases identical to TRBD2. The CDR3 nucleotides are TGCAGCGTTGGGGGGGTAGCGGGAAATAATGAGCAGTTCTTC. Protein product: CSVGGVAGNNEQFF.